This is a list of T cell receptor beta chains from one sample in a study of blood T cell repertoires in COVID-19. TCRdb keeps only in-frame clones here, not all; method: immunoSEQ multiplex PCR. The sample has about 100,000 clones; around 81% are singletons. Sequencing input: peripheral blood. Source of these receptors: a man in his fifties with active or convalescent COVID-19. Each CDR3 is given with its conserved first and last residue. Fields, in order: J gene, clone size, D gene, V gene, CDR3 DNA, CDR3 protein. D genes are given only for firm matches. Size is omitted from some rows. Given values are once, few, many or a class for expanded clones.

j_call: TRBJ2-5
clone_size: NA
d_call: TRBD2
v_call: TRBV6-6
cdr3_nt: TGTGCCAGCAGTTACGGACTAGCGGGAGGAGAGACCCAGTACTTC
cdr3_aa: CASSYGLAGGETQYF

j_call: TRBJ2-3
clone_size: NA
d_call: TRBD1
v_call: TRBV6-4
cdr3_nt: TGTGCCAGCAGCCTTGGGACAGACTACACAGATACGCAGTATTTT
cdr3_aa: CASSLGTDYTDTQYF

j_call: TRBJ2-1
clone_size: NA
d_call: TRBD2
v_call: TRBV30
cdr3_nt: TGTGCCTGGAGTGTAACGCTAGCGGTTGGTGAGCAGTTCTTC
cdr3_aa: CAWSVTLAVGEQFF

j_call: TRBJ2-7
clone_size: NA
d_call: TRBD2
v_call: TRBV18
cdr3_nt: TGTGCCAGCTCACTGGGGACTAACTACGAGCAGTACTTC
cdr3_aa: CASSLGTNYEQYF

j_call: TRBJ1-2
clone_size: NA
d_call: NA
v_call: TRBV10-3
cdr3_nt: TGTGCCATCAGTGTGGAGGGGCGCGATGGCTACACCTTC
cdr3_aa: CAISVEGRDGYTF

j_call: TRBJ1-2
clone_size: NA
d_call: NA
v_call: TRBV7-2
cdr3_nt: TGTGCCAGCAACTTAAGCGGTGGAACTAACTATGGCTACACCTTC
cdr3_aa: CASNLSGGTNYGYTF

j_call: TRBJ2-7
clone_size: few
d_call: NA
v_call: TRBV7-9
cdr3_nt: TGTGCCAGCAGCCAGGAGGGTTCCGCCGAGCAGTACTTC
cdr3_aa: CASSQEGSAEQYF

j_call: TRBJ2-1
clone_size: NA
d_call: NA
v_call: TRBV10-2
cdr3_nt: TGCGCCAGCAGTGATAGAGGGAATTACAATGAGCAGTTCTTC
cdr3_aa: CASSDRGNYNEQFF

j_call: TRBJ2-7
clone_size: NA
d_call: TRBD1
v_call: TRBV19
cdr3_nt: TGTGCCAGTAGTATTCGGGACAGTAGGACCTACGAGCAGTACTTC
cdr3_aa: CASSIRDSRTYEQYF

j_call: TRBJ2-7
clone_size: NA
d_call: NA
v_call: TRBV3-1/TRBV3-2
cdr3_nt: TGTGCCAGCAGCCAAGGAACTAGCAACCACGAGCAGTACTTC
cdr3_aa: CASSQGTSNHEQYF

j_call: TRBJ1-6
clone_size: NA
d_call: NA
v_call: TRBV2
cdr3_nt: TGTGCCAGCAGTGAAGGGGGTCTAGGGGGAGTAAATTCACCCCTCCACTTT
cdr3_aa: CASSEGGLGGVNSPLHF

j_call: TRBJ2-7
clone_size: NA
d_call: TRBD2
v_call: TRBV10-3
cdr3_nt: TGTGCCATCAGTTCAGCGGGAGGGTCCTACGAGCAGTACTTC
cdr3_aa: CAISSAGGSYEQYF

j_call: TRBJ1-2
clone_size: NA
d_call: TRBD1
v_call: TRBV5-1
cdr3_nt: TGCGCCAGCAGCTTGTCGGGACAGGGGGCGCGTGGCTACACCTTC
cdr3_aa: CASSLSGQGARGYTF

j_call: TRBJ1-1
clone_size: NA
d_call: NA
v_call: TRBV5-6
cdr3_nt: TGTGCCAGCAGCTTGGTAGGGGCGGGAGACACTGAAGCTTTCTTT
cdr3_aa: CASSLVGAGDTEAFF

j_call: TRBJ2-7
clone_size: NA
d_call: NA
v_call: TRBV19
cdr3_nt: TGTGCCAGTAGTACCCCACAGTCCAGGGTTGGGCAGTACTTC
cdr3_aa: CASSTPQSRVGQYF

j_call: TRBJ1-1
clone_size: NA
d_call: NA
v_call: TRBV29-1
cdr3_nt: TGCAGCGTTGAATGGGGCCAGGGAACTGAAGCTTTCTTT
cdr3_aa: CSVEWGQGTEAFF

j_call: TRBJ2-2
clone_size: NA
d_call: TRBD2
v_call: TRBV19
cdr3_nt: TGTGCCAGTAGTTGGGCTAGCGGGAGCGTGGGGACCGGGGAGCTGTTTTTT
cdr3_aa: CASSWASGSVGTGELFF

j_call: TRBJ1-1
clone_size: NA
d_call: NA
v_call: TRBV5-1
cdr3_nt: TGCGCCAGCAGTTATGGGACAAATAAGAATGAAGCTTTCTTT
cdr3_aa: CASSYGTNKNEAFF

j_call: TRBJ1-2
clone_size: NA
d_call: NA
v_call: TRBV9
cdr3_nt: TGTGCCAGCAGCTTGTACAGGGATGAGAATGGCTACACCTTC
cdr3_aa: CASSLYRDENGYTF

j_call: TRBJ2-7
clone_size: NA
d_call: NA
v_call: TRBV6-1
cdr3_nt: TGTGCCAGCAGTGACAGGGTTTTTCCGAACGAGCAGTACTTC
cdr3_aa: CASSDRVFPNEQYF

j_call: TRBJ1-4
clone_size: NA
d_call: NA
v_call: TRBV19
cdr3_nt: TGTGCCACCAGAGACAAAGGAGGGAGTAATGAAAAACTGTTTTTT
cdr3_aa: CATRDKGGSNEKLFF

j_call: TRBJ1-6
clone_size: NA
d_call: NA
v_call: TRBV9
cdr3_nt: TGTGCCAGCAGCAAAAGCGGGGATTCACCCCTCCACTTT
cdr3_aa: CASSKSGDSPLHF

j_call: TRBJ1-2
clone_size: NA
d_call: NA
v_call: TRBV5-4
cdr3_nt: TGTGCCAGCAGCGATGATGCAGGGTTTGGCTACACCTTC
cdr3_aa: CASSDDAGFGYTF

j_call: TRBJ1-1
clone_size: NA
d_call: NA
v_call: TRBV12-3/TRBV12-4
cdr3_nt: TGTGCCAGCAGGGAACATACAGGGCCGGGAGCTTTCTTT
cdr3_aa: CASREHTGPGAFF

j_call: TRBJ1-2
clone_size: NA
d_call: TRBD1
v_call: TRBV6-2/TRBV6-3
cdr3_nt: TGTGCCAGCAGCGCGGGACAGACTTATGGCTACACCTTC
cdr3_aa: CASSAGQTYGYTF

j_call: TRBJ1-1
clone_size: NA
d_call: TRBD1
v_call: TRBV5-3
cdr3_nt: TGTGCCACCCAACTGGGGACAGGGCTTAGGGGGGACACTGAAGCTTTCTTT
cdr3_aa: CATQLGTGLRGDTEAFF

j_call: TRBJ2-1
clone_size: NA
d_call: TRBD2
v_call: TRBV24-1
cdr3_nt: TGTGCCACCAGTGCCTTGGGACTAGCGGGTGATGAGCAGTTCTTC
cdr3_aa: CATSALGLAGDEQFF

j_call: TRBJ1-2
clone_size: NA
d_call: NA
v_call: TRBV29-1
cdr3_nt: TGCAGCGCCCATCGAGGGGGGGCTTATGGCTACACCTTC
cdr3_aa: CSAHRGGAYGYTF

j_call: TRBJ1-4
clone_size: NA
d_call: NA
v_call: TRBV27
cdr3_nt: TGTGCCAGCTCCGGTTCTAATGAAAAACTGTTTTTT
cdr3_aa: CASSGSNEKLFF

j_call: TRBJ2-7
clone_size: NA
d_call: NA
v_call: TRBV7-2
cdr3_nt: TGTGCCAGCAGCTTAGGGGGACTGGCCTCCTACGAGCAGTACTTC
cdr3_aa: CASSLGGLASYEQYF

j_call: TRBJ2-3
clone_size: NA
d_call: TRBD2
v_call: TRBV12-3/TRBV12-4
cdr3_nt: TGTGCCAGCACAGGCGGGGGTACGCAGTATTTT
cdr3_aa: CASTGGGTQYF

j_call: TRBJ2-5
clone_size: once
d_call: NA
v_call: TRBV6-5
cdr3_nt: TGTGCCAGCAGTTATAGAGGCGGGTTCCAGTACTTC
cdr3_aa: CASSYRGGFQYF

j_call: TRBJ1-2
clone_size: NA
d_call: TRBD1
v_call: TRBV5-1
cdr3_nt: TGCGCCAGCAGCTCGGGACAGAACTATGGCTACACCTTC
cdr3_aa: CASSSGQNYGYTF

j_call: TRBJ2-7
clone_size: NA
d_call: TRBD2
v_call: TRBV16
cdr3_nt: TGTGCCAGCAGCCGACCTCGTACTAGCGGGAGATCCTACGAGCAGTACTTC
cdr3_aa: CASSRPRTSGRSYEQYF

j_call: TRBJ1-1
clone_size: NA
d_call: NA
v_call: TRBV29-1
cdr3_nt: TGCAGCGTTGGGACTAATGAAGCTTTCTTT
cdr3_aa: CSVGTNEAFF

j_call: TRBJ1-4
clone_size: NA
d_call: TRBD1
v_call: TRBV29-1
cdr3_nt: TGCAGCGTCGCGGGACAGGGGTTGAGTGAAAAACTGTTTTTT
cdr3_aa: CSVAGQGLSEKLFF

j_call: TRBJ1-2
clone_size: NA
d_call: TRBD1
v_call: TRBV5-1
cdr3_nt: TGCGCCAGCAGGCGGACAGGGGGCGCGGGTGGCTACACCTTC
cdr3_aa: CASRRTGGAGGYTF

j_call: TRBJ2-1
clone_size: NA
d_call: NA
v_call: TRBV5-1
cdr3_nt: TGCGCCAGCAGCTTATCCCACTCCTACAATGAGCAGTTCTTC
cdr3_aa: CASSLSHSYNEQFF

j_call: TRBJ1-5
clone_size: NA
d_call: NA
v_call: TRBV27
cdr3_nt: TGTGCCAGCAGTTCCCAGCTACAGGGTGGGGGTCAGCCCCAGCATTTT
cdr3_aa: CASSSQLQGGGQPQHF

j_call: TRBJ1-2
clone_size: once
d_call: NA
v_call: TRBV28
cdr3_nt: TGTGCCAGCAGCGGTGCGGGCTACACCTTC
cdr3_aa: CASSGAGYTF

j_call: TRBJ1-3
clone_size: NA
d_call: NA
v_call: TRBV7-8
cdr3_nt: TGTGCCAGCAGCCGAGTACGGAGCTCTGGAAACACCATATATTTT
cdr3_aa: CASSRVRSSGNTIYF

j_call: TRBJ1-5
clone_size: NA
d_call: TRBD1
v_call: TRBV4-1
cdr3_nt: TGCGCCAGCAGCCAAGAGAGAGGGGGCCTTCAGCCCCAGCATTTT
cdr3_aa: CASSQERGGLQPQHF